One sample yielded the 6 T cell receptor beta chains listed below, sequenced in a study of CD8+ T cells in alopecia areata. cDNA prepared by RNA extraction and subsequent reverse transcription served as the template for sequencing. Clones were sequenced by immunoSEQ multiplex PCR, and TCRdb holds only the in-frame ones, with some missing. The profile shows 65,000 to 90,000 clones, just over 50% of them singletons. Sequencing was performed on NKG2D-high CD8+ T cells sorted from blood. The receptors here all came from a human donor with alopecia areata.

The V call is TRBV29-1, the J call TRBJ1-5; TRBD1 agrees at 8 bases. The V segment lost 6 bases and the J segment 5 bases; nucleotides outside the gene matches: 6. This CDR3 has 13 amino acids. Germline V gene data show CDR1 as SQVTM and CDR2 as ANQGSEA. Here the CDR3 reads CSVKTGGDQPQHF. CDR3 in DNA: TGCAGCGTGAAAACAGGGGGAGATCAGCCCCAGCATTTT.

CDR3 DNA: TGTGCCAGCAGCTTAGTAGCGCCAGCACTTGCAGATACGCAGTATTTT. Its translation: CASSLVAPALADTQYF. The rearrangement uses TRBV7-2 and TRBJ2-3; possible D gene TRBD2, 5 bases. Germline V gene data show CDR1 as SGHTA and CDR2 as FQGNSA. The CDR3 runs to 16 residues. V gave up 1 base and J gave up 4 bases, with 15 bases separating them.

The chain employs TRBV29-1 and TRBJ1-1; no definite D call. Between the trimmed V and J ends, which lost 5 bases and 7 bases, there was a span of 11 bases. The CDR3 has 11 amino acids. Germline assignment: CDR1 SQVTM and CDR2 ANQGSEA. The CDR3 region is CSVTYIGEAFF. In nucleotides, the CDR3 is TGCAGCGTTACTTATATAGGTGAAGCTTTCTTT.

J is TRBJ2-3 and V is TRBV7-9; no clear D gene. The CDR3 contains 13 residues. Germline CDR1 is SEHNR and CDR2 is FQNEAQ (reference sequence). Trimming stripped 8 bases from V and 1 base from J, with 10 bases between. The CDR3 is CASLSSGTDTQYF. The CDR3 nucleotides read TGTGCCAGCCTAAGCAGCGGCACAGATACGCAGTATTTT.

The chain joins TRBV25-1 to TRBJ1-1; no reliable D call. CDR1 is MGHDK and CDR2 is SYGVNS in the germline V gene. The CDR3 contains 11 residues. Trimming shortened V by 6 bases and J by 7 bases, and 9 bases separated the two germline ends. The CDR3 loop is CASRNRVEAFF. The CDR3 coding sequence is TGTGCCAGCAGGAATAGGGTTGAAGCTTTCTTT.

The rearrangement joins TRBV28 to TRBJ2-5, with D perhaps TRBD1 or TRBD2 (8 bases each). CDR1 and CDR2 (germline): MDHEN, SYDVKM. Trimming stripped 6 bases from V and 3 bases from J, with 14 bases between. The CDR3 is 14 amino acids. In DNA form, the CDR3 reads TGTGCCAGCAGCGGGAGGGGACAGGAAGAGACCCAGTACTTC. Protein product: CASSGRGQEETQYF.